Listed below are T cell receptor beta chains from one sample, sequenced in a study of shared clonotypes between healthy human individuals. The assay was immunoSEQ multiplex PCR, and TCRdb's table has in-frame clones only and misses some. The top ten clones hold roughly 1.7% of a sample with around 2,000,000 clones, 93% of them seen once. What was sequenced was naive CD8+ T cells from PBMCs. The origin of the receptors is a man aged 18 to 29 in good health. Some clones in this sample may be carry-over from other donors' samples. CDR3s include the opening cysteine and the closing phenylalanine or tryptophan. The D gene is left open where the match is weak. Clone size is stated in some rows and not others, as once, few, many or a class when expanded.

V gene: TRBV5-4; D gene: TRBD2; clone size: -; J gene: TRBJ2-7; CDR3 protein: CASSLPTSGIRYEQYF; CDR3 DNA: TGTGCCAGCAGCTTGCCGACTAGCGGGATACGGTACGAGCAGTACTTC
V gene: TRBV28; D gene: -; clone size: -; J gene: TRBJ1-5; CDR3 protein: CASSFRSSNQPQHF; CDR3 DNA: TGTGCCAGCAGTTTTAGGAGTAGCAATCAGCCCCAGCATTTT
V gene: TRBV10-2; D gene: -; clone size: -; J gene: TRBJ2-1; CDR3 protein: CASTRGPVDEQFF; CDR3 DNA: TGCGCCAGCACTCGGGGTCCCGTCGATGAGCAGTTCTTC
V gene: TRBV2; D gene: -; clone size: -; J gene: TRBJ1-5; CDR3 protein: CASSLLSGGWGNQPQHF; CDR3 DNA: TGTGCCAGCAGTCTCTTGTCGGGGGGTTGGGGCAATCAGCCCCAGCATTTT
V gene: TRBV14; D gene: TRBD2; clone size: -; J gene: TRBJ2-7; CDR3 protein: CASSQDPPLAESYEQYF; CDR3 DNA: TGTGCCAGCAGCCAAGATCCCCCTCTAGCGGAAAGCTACGAGCAGTACTTC
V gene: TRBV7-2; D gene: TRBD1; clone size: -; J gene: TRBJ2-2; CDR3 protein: CASSLVPGGWGGELFF; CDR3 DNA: TGTGCCAGCAGCTTAGTCCCAGGGGGCTGGGGCGGGGAGCTGTTTTTT
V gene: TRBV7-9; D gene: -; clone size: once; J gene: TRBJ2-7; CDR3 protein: CASSADSLEQYF; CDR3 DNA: TGTGCCAGCAGTGCGGACTCGTTGGAGCAGTACTTC
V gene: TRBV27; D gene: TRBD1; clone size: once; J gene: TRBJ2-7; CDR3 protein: CASSHDRDYEQYF; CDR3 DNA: TGTGCCAGCAGTCACGACAGGGACTACGAGCAGTACTTC
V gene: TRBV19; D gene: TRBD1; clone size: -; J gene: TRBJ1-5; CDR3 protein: CASMRDREGSSNQPQHF; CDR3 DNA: TGTGCCAGTATGCGGGACAGGGAGGGTTCTAGCAATCAGCCCCAGCATTTT
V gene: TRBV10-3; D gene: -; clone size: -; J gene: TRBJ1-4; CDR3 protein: CAIRDEEKLFF; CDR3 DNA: TGTGCCATCAGGGACGAAGAAAAACTGTTTTTT
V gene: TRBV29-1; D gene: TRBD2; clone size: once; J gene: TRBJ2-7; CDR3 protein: CSVEEREGYEQYF; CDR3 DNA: TGCAGCGTTGAAGAACGGGAGGGCTACGAGCAGTACTTC
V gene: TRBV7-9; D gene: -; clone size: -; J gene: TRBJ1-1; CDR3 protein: CASSPGPMNTEAFF; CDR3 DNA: TGTGCCAGCAGCCCGGGACCGATGAACACTGAAGCTTTCTTT
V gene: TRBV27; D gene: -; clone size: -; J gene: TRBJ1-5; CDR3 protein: CASSSRGYGPQHF; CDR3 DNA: TGTGCCAGCAGTTCCCGTGGGTATGGGCCCCAGCATTTT
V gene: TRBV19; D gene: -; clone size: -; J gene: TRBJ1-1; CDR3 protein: CASSIQGTEAFF; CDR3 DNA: TGTGCCAGTAGTATACAGGGAACTGAAGCTTTCTTT
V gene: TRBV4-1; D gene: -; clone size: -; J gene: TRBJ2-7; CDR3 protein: CASSLRGGYEQYF; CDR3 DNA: TGCGCCAGCAGCCTGCGAGGGGGCTACGAGCAGTACTTC
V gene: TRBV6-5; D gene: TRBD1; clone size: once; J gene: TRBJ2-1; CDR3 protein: CASSYSIQGAGNEQFF; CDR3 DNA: TGTGCCAGCAGTTACTCGATCCAGGGGGCTGGAAATGAGCAGTTCTTC
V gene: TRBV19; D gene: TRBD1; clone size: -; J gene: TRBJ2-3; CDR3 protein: CATKTGEVGDTQYF; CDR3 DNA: TGTGCCACCAAAACAGGGGAAGTGGGAGATACGCAGTATTTT
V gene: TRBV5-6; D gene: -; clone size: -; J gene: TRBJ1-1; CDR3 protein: CASSLSGGREAFF; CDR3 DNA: TGTGCCAGCAGCTTGTCCGGGGGCCGTGAAGCTTTCTTT
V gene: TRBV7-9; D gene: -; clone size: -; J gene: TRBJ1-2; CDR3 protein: CASSHDNGGYTF; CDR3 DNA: TGTGCCAGCAGTCACGACAATGGCGGCTACACCTTC
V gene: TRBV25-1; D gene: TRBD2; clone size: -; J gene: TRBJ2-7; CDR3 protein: CASSGREDIYEQYF; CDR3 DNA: TGTGCCAGCAGTGGGCGGGAGGATATCTACGAGCAGTACTTC
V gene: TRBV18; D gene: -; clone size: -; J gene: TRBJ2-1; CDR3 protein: CASSLGYNEQFF; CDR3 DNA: TGTGCCAGCTCGCTGGGCTACAATGAGCAGTTCTTC
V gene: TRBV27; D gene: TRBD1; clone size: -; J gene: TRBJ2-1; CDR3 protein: CASSLPDRVRNEQFF; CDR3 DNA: TGTGCCAGCAGTTTACCGGACAGGGTTCGCAATGAGCAGTTCTTC
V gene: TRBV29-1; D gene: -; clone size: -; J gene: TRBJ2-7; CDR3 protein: CSVSWSSYEQYF; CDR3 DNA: TGCAGCGTCTCCTGGTCTTCCTACGAGCAGTACTTC
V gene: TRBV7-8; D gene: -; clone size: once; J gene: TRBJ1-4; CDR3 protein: CASSLARGTIIAANEKLFF; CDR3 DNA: TGTGCCAGCAGCTTAGCGCGGGGAACAATAATTGCGGCTAATGAAAAACTGTTTTTT
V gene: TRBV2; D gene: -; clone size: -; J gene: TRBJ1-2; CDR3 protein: CASSPGSAGTDYGYTF; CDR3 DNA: TGTGCCAGCAGTCCTGGGTCCGCCGGGACTGATTATGGCTACACCTTC
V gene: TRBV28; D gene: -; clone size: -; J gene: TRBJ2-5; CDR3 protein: CASSSLWQEDQETQYF; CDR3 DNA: TGTGCCAGCAGTTCCCTCTGGCAGGAGGACCAAGAGACCCAGTACTTC
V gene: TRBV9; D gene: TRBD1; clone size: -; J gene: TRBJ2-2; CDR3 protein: CASSPINRGWSTGELFF; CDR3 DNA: TGTGCCAGCAGCCCAATTAACAGGGGTTGGTCCACCGGGGAGCTGTTTTTT
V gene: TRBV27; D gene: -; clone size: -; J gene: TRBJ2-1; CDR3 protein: CASSLSWEDNEQFF; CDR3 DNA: TGTGCCAGCAGTTTATCGTGGGAGGACAATGAACAGTTCTTC
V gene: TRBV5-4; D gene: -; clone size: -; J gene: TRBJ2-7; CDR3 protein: CASRDRGLEQYF; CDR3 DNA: TGTGCCAGCAGAGATCGGGGGCTCGAGCAGTACTTC
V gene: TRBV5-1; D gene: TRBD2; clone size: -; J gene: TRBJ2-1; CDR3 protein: CASSPEGLAGDFEQFF; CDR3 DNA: TGCGCCAGCAGCCCGGAGGGCCTAGCGGGAGATTTTGAGCAGTTCTTC
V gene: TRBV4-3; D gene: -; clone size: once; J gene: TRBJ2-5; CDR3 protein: CASSQAHSAARETQYF; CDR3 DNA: TGCGCCAGCAGCCAAGCCCACTCGGCCGCGCGGGAGACCCAGTACTTC
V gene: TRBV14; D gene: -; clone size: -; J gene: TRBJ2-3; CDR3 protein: CASSPQYPSSDTQYF; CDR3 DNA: TGTGCCAGCAGCCCTCAATACCCCAGTTCAGACACGCAGTATTTT
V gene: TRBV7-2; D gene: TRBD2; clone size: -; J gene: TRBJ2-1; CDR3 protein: CASSLGGPYSYNEQFF; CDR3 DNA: TGTGCCAGCAGCTTGGGAGGGCCGTACTCCTACAATGAGCAGTTCTTC
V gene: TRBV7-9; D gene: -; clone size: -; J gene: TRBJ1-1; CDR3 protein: CASGPEAFF; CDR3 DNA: TGTGCCAGCGGGCCAGAAGCTTTCTTT
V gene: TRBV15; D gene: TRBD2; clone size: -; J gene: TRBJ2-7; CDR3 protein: CATSRGGGRSYEQYF; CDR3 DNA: TGTGCCACCAGCAGAGGGGGCGGGAGATCCTACGAGCAGTACTTC
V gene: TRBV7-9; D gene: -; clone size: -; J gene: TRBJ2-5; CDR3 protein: CASSWARPGETQYF; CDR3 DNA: TGTGCCAGCAGCTGGGCGCGACCGGGCGAGACCCAGTACTTC
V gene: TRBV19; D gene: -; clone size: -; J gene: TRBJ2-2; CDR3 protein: CASSIVGTGELFF; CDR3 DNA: TGTGCCAGTAGTATAGTCGGGACCGGGGAGCTGTTTTTT
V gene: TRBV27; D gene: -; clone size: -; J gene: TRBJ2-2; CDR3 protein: CASSLFLGTALNTGELFF; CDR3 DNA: TGTGCCAGCAGTTTATTTTTGGGGACTGCCCTGAACACCGGGGAGCTGTTTTTT
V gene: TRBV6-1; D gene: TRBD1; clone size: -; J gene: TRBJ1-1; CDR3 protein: CASRTGVGVNTEAFF; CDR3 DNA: TGTGCCAGCCGGACAGGGGTGGGGGTGAACACTGAAGCTTTCTTT
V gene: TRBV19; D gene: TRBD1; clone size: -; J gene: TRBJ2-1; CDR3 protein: CASSTLFRDRAVDEQFF; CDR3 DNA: TGTGCCAGTAGTACCCTCTTCCGGGACAGGGCAGTCGATGAGCAGTTCTTC
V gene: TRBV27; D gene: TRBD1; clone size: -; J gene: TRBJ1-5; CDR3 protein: CASSPTGVNQPQHF; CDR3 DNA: TGTGCCAGCAGTCCTACAGGGGTCAATCAGCCCCAGCATTTT
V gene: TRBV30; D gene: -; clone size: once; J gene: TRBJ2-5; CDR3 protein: CAWSVLTRSAPPPSGQYF; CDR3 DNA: TGTGCCTGGAGTGTACTCACCCGGAGTGCTCCCCCTCCGAGCGGGCAGTACTTC
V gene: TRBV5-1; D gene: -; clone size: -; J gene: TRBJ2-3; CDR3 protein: CASSLTPGITDTQYF; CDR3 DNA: TGCGCCAGCAGCTTGACTCCAGGTATCACAGATACGCAGTATTTT
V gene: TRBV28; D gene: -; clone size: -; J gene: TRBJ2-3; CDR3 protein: CASIVAGITDTQYF; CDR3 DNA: TGTGCCAGCATTGTCGCGGGGATCACAGATACGCAGTATTTT
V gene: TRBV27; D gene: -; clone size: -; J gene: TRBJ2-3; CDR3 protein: CASSLSRGIRTDTQYF; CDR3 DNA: TGTGCCAGCAGTCTTTCCAGGGGAATTAGGACAGATACGCAGTATTTT
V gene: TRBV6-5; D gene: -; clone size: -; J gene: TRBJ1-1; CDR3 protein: CASNTGQWNTEAFF; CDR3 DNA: TGTGCCAGCAATACGGGCCAGTGGAACACTGAAGCTTTCTTT
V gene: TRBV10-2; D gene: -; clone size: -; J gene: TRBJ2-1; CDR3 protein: CASSRGYNEQFF; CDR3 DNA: TGCGCCAGCAGTCGGGGGTACAATGAGCAGTTCTTC
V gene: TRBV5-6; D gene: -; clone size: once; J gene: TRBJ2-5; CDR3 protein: CASSPTPEPWEETQYF; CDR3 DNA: TGTGCCAGCAGTCCCACCCCGGAGCCATGGGAGGAGACCCAGTACTTC
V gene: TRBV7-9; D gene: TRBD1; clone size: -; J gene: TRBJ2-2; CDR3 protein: CASSLFRGQVNTGELFF; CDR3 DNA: TGTGCCAGCAGCTTATTTAGGGGACAGGTGAACACCGGGGAGCTGTTTTTT